Described below is a single TCR beta chain sequence and its context. Its specificity is unknown. The germline CDR1 and CDR2 sequences are KGHSH and LQKENI. CDR3 size: 16 residues. V lost 3 bases and J lost 7; bases outside the gene matches: 10. The sample comes from a study of cytomegalovirus exposure and HLA in healthy donors. The PCR used 60 Vbeta and 13 Jbeta primers. TCRdb's copy holds only in-frame clones and misses some; the assay was immunoSEQ multiplex PCR. This table holds 30,000 to 50,000 clones. Study conclusions and caveats: The authors enumerated roughly 180 TCR beta chains as linked to cytomegalovirus.

The J gene is TRBJ2-3, the V gene TRBV18; 10 bases align to TRBD1. This TCR derives from a woman in her 30s in good health and CMV-seropositive. What was sequenced was PBMCs. This CDR3 reads CASSPTGTGEPHTQYF. The CDR3 DNA sequence: TGTGCCAGCTCACCGACCGGGACAGGGGAACCCCATACGCAGTATTTT.